The text below deals with one T cell receptor beta chain. This sample is drawn from a study of T cell responses to AZD1222 COVID-19 vaccine. From germline, CDR1 is MNHEY and CDR2 SMNVEV (reference sequence). CDR3 length: 14 amino acids. With V trimmed by 11 bases and J by 0 bases, 9 bases remained unmatched. Some clones are missing from TCRdb's copy, which holds only in-frame ones; the method was immunoSEQ multiplex PCR. The sample includes more than 95,000 clones, around nine tenths of them seen just once. The rearrangement uses TRBV27 and TRBJ1-2, with TRBD1 matching 7 bases. The clonotype comes from an adult in good health. Material: peripheral blood, obtained on day 0 of AZD1222 vaccination. The CDR3: CAAGQAPSNYGYTF. CDR3 sequence (DNA): TGTGCCGCCGGACAGGCACCATCTAACTATGGCTACACCTTC.